Listed here are 3 T cell receptor beta chains from one sample, sequenced in a study of blood T cell repertoires in COVID-19 (dated by TCRdb to between 2020 and 2021). Libraries came from the immunoSEQ multiplex PCR assay. This is the immuneACCESS table as TCRdb keeps it, with only in-frame sequences that have V and J called. A part of the clones is gone; compared with another copy, unresolved V genes explain less than half, and the rest is unexplained. In all, the sample holds about 70,000 clones, and around 80% of those were seen once. Around 5% of the sample is held by the ten biggest clonotypes. Material for sequencing was peripheral blood. These receptors originate from a woman of 80 years or more with active or convalescent COVID-19.

V gene TRBV13 combines with J gene TRBJ2-6, with a weak D call TRBD2 (6 bases). Trimming pared 5 bases from V and 4 bases from J, leaving 12 bases between. Per the germline V gene, CDR1 is PRHDT and CDR2 is FYEKMQ (reference sequence). This CDR3 is 15 amino acids long. CDR3 region: CASSGRLDGANVLTF. The CDR3, as DNA: TGTGCCAGCAGCGGGCGACTAGACGGGGCCAACGTCCTGACTTTC.

The chain has TRBV7-9 and TRBJ2-7; 16 bases line up with TRBD2. Germline assignment: CDR1 SEHNR and CDR2 FQNEAQ (reference sequence). CDR3 size: 19 residues. Trimming at V came to 6 bases and at J to 2 bases, leaving 13 bases not matched to a gene. The chain's CDR3 is CASRPKSGTSGRGTYEQYF. The DNA for the CDR3 is TGTGCCAGCAGGCCGAAATCCGGGACTAGCGGGAGGGGAACCTACGAGCAGTACTTC. The full variable domain, in which reference TRBV7-9 and TRBJ2-7 provide the parts outside the CDR3, is DTGVSQNPRHKITKRGQNVTFRCDPISEHNRLYWYRQTLGQGPEFLTYFQNEAQLEKSRLLSDRFSAERPKGSFSTLEIQRTEQGDSAMYLCASRPKSGTSGRGTYEQYFGPGTRLTVT.

This clone was observed a handful of times. The chain links TRBV7-9 to TRBJ1-2; 7 bases fit TRBD1. The J segment lost 8 bases and the V segment lost 5 bases, leaving 5 bases of the junction unmatched. Per the germline V gene, CDR1 is SEHNR and CDR2 is FQNEAQ (reference sequence). CDR3 size: 12 residues. The CDR3 DNA follows: TGTGCCAGCAGCACGACAGGGAAAGGCTACACCTTC. Translating it yields CASSTTGKGYTF.